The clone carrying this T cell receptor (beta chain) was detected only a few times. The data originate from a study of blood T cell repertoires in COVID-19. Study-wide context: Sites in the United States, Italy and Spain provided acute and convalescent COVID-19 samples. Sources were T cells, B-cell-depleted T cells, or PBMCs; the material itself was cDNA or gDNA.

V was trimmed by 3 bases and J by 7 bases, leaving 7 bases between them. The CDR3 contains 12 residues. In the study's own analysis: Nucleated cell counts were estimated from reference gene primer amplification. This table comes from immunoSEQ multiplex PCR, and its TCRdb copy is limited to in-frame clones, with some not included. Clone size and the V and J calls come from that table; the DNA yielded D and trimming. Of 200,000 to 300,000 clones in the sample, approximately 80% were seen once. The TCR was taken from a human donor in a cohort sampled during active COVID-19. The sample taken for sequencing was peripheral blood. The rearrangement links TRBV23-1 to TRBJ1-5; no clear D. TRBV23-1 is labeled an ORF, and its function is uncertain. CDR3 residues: CASSQYGQPQHF. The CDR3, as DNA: TGCGCCAGCAGTCAGTATGGCCAGCCCCAGCATTTT.